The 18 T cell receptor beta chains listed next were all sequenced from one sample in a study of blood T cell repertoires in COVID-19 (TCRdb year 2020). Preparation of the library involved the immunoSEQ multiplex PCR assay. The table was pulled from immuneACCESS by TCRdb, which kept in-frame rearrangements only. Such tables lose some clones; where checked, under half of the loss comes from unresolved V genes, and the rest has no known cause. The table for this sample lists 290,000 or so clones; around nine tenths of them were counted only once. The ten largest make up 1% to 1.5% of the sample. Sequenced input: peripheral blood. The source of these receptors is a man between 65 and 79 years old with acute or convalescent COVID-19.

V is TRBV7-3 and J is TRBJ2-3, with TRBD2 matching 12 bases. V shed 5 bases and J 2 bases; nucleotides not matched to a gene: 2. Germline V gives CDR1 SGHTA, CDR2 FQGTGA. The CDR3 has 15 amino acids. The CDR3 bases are TGTGCCAGCAGCCCTAGCGGGGGGGCCACAGATACGCAGTATTTT. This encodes CASSPSGGATDTQYF.

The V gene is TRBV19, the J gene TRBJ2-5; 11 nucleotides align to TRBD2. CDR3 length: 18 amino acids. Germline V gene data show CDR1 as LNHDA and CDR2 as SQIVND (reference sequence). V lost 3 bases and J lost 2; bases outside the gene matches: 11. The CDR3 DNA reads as TGTGCCAGTAGTATTACCCCTTGGACTAGCGGGTTACAAGAGACCCAGTACTTC. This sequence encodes CASSITPWTSGLQETQYF.

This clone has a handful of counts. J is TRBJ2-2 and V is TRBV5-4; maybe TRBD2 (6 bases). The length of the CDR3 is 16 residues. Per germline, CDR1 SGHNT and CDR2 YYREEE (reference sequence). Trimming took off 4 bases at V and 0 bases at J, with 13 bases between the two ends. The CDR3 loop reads CASSHVGTSNTGELFF. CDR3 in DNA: TGTGCCAGCAGCCACGTCGGGACTTCGAACACCGGGGAGCTGTTTTTT.

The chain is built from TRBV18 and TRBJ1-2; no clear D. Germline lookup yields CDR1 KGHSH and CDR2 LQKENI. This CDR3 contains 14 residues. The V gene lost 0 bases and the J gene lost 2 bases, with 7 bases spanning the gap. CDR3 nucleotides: TGTGCCAGCTCACCACCAGGGAGGAACTATGGCTACACCTTC. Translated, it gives CASSPPGRNYGYTF. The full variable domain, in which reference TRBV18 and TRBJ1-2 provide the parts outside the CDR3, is NAGVMQNPRHLVRRRGQEARLRCSPMKGHSHVYWYRQLPEEGLKFMVYLQKENIIDESGMPKERFSAEFPKEGPSILRIQQVVRGDSAAYFCASSPPGRNYGYTFGSGTRLTVV.

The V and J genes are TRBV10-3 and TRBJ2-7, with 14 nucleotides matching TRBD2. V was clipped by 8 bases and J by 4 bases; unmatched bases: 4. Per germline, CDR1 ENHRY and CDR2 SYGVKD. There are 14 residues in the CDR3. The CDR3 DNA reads TGTGCCATCGGGACTAGCGGGAGTTGGTACGAGCAGTACTTC. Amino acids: CAIGTSGSWYEQYF.

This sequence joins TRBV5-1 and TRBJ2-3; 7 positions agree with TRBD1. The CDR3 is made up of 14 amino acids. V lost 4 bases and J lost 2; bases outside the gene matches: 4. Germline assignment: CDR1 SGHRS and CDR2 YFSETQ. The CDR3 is CASSQGQNTDTQYF. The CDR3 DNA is TGCGCCAGCAGCCAGGGACAGAACACAGATACGCAGTATTTT.

DNA of the CDR3: TGTGCCAGCAGTCCCCCCGGGACTGGGGCCAACGTCCTGACTTTC. Protein: CASSPPGTGANVLTF. This chain connects TRBV28 to TRBJ2-6; maybe TRBD2 (5 bases). Trimming stripped 5 bases from V and 2 bases from J, with 10 bases between. Germline-derived CDR1 and CDR2 are MDHEN and SYDVKM. The CDR3 is made up of 15 amino acids.

The CDR3, as DNA: TGTGCCAGCAGCATAGGGACAGGGTCGGGCGAGCAGTACTTC. It encodes CASSIGTGSGEQYF. The V and J genes are TRBV7-2 and TRBJ2-7; 9 bases are shared with TRBD1. CDR3 length: 14 residues. Germline CDR1 reads SGHTA; CDR2 reads FQGNSA. Unmatched junction bases numbered 8, after V lost 5 bases and J lost 6 bases.

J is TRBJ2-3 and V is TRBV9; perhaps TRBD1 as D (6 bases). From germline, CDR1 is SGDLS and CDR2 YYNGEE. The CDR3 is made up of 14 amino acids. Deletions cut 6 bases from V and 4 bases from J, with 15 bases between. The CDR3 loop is CASNGGQLADTQYF. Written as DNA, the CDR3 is TGTGCCAGCAACGGAGGACAGTTGGCAGATACGCAGTATTTT.

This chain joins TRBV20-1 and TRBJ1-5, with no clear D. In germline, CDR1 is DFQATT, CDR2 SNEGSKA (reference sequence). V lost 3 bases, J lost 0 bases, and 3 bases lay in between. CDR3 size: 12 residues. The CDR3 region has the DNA TGCAGTGCTAGTCATAGCAATCAGCCCCAGCATTTT. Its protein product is CSASHSNQPQHF.

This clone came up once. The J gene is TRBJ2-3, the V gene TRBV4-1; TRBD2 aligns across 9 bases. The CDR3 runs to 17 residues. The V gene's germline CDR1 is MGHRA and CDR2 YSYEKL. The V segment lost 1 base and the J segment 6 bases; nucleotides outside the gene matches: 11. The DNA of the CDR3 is TGCGCCAGCAGCCAAGGTTTGGCGGGGGGGTGGGCGGATACGCAGTATTTT. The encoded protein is CASSQGLAGGWADTQYF.

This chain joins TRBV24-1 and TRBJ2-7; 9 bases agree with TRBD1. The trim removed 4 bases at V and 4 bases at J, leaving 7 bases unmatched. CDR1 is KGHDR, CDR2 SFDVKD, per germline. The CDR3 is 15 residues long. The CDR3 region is CATSDRRTGDYEQYF. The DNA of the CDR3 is TGTGCCACCAGTGACCGACGGACAGGGGATTACGAGCAGTACTTC.

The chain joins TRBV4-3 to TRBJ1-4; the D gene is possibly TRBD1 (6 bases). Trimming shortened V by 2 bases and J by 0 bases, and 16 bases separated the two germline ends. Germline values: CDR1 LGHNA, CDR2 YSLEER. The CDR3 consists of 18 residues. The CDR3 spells CASSQSLLGAATNEKLFF. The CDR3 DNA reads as TGCGCCAGCAGCCAATCCTTATTGGGGGCTGCAACTAATGAAAAACTGTTTTTT.

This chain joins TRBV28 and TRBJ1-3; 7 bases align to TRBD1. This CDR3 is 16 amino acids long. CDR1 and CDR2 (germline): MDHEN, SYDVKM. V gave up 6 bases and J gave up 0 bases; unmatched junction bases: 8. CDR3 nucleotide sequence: TGTGCCAGCAGATCTCAACAGGGGCACTCTGGAAACACCATATATTTT. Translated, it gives CASRSQQGHSGNTIYF.

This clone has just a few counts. The CDR3 here is CASSLVGSGGFTDTQYF. CDR3 DNA sequence: TGTGCCAGCAGCTTAGTCGGTAGCGGGGGGTTCACAGATACGCAGTATTTT. The chain links TRBV7-2 to TRBJ2-3; 10 bases are a match to TRBD2. Germline V gene sequence: CDR1 SGHTA, CDR2 FQGNSA. After removal of 1 base from V and 2 bases from J, the junction contained 6 bases not matched to a gene. This CDR3 spans 17 amino acids.

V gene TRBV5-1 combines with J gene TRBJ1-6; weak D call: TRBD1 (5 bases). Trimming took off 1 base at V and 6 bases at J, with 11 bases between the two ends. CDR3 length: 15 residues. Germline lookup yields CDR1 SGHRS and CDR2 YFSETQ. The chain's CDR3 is CASSLTRQRNSPLHF. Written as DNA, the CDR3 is TGCGCCAGCAGCTTGACCCGACAGCGTAATTCACCCCTCCACTTT.

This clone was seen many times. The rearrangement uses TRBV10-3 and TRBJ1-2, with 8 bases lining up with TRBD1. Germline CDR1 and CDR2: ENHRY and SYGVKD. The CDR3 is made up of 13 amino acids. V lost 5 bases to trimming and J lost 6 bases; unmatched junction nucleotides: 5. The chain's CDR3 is CAISRETGDGYTF. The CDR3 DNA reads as TGTGCCATCAGTCGAGAGACAGGGGATGGCTACACCTTC.

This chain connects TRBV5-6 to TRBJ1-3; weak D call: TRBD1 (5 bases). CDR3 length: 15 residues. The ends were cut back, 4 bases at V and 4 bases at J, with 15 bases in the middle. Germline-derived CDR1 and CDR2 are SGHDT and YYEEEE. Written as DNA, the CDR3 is TGTGCCAGCAGCCGGGTGACAGCCGTCGGAAACACCATATATTTT. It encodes CASSRVTAVGNTIYF.